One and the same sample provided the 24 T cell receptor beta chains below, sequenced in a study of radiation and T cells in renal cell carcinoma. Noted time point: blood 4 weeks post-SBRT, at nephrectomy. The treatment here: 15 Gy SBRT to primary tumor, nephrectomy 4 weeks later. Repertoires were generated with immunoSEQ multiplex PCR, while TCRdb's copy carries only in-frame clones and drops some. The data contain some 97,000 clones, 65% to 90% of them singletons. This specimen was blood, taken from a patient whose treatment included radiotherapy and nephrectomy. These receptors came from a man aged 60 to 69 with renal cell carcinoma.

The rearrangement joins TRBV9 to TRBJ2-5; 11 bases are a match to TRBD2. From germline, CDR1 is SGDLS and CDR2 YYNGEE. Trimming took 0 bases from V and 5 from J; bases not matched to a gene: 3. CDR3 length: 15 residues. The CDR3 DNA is TGTGCCAGCAGCGTAGGGGCTAGCGGGAGGGAGACCCAGTACTTC. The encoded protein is CASSVGASGRETQYF.

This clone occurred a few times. Written as DNA, the CDR3 is TGCGCCAGCAGCCAAGATGGGGGGACAGTCACCCCCTACGAGCAGTACTTC. Protein product: CASSQDGGTVTPYEQYF. J is TRBJ2-7 and V is TRBV4-3; maybe TRBD1 (7 bases). Deletions cut 0 bases from V and 2 bases from J, with 17 bases between. This CDR3 has 17 amino acids. Per the germline V gene, CDR1 is LGHNA and CDR2 is YSLEER.

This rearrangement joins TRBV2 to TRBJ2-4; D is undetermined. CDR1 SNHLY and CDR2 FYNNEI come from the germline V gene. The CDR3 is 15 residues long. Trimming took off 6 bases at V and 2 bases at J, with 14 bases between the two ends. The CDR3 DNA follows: TGTGCCAGCAGGCCCGACACCTTGCCCAAAAACATTCAGTACTTC. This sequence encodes CASRPDTLPKNIQYF. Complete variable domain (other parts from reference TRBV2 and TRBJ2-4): EPEVTQTPSHQVTQMGQEVILRCVPISNHLYFYWYRQILGQKVEFLVSFYNNEISEKSEIFDDQFSVERPDGSNFTLKIRSTKLEDSAMYFCASRPDTLPKNIQYFGAGTRLSVL.

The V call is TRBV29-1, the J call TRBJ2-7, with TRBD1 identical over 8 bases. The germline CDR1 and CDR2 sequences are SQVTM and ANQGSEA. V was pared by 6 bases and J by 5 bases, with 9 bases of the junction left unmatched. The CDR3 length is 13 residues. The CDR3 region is CSVSGQGRHEQYF. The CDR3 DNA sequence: TGCAGCGTGAGCGGACAGGGTCGACACGAGCAGTACTTC.

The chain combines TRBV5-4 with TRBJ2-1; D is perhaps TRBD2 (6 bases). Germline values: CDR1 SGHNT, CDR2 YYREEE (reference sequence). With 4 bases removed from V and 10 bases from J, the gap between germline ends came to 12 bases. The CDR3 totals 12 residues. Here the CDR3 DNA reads TGTGCCAGCAGCCAACCAGGGAGGGAGCAGTTCTTC. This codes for CASSQPGREQFF.

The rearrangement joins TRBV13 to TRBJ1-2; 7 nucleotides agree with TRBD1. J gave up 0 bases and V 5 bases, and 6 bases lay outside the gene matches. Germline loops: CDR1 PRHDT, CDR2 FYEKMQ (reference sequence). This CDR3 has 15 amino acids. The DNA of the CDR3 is TGTGCCAGCAGCCCAGGGACAGTCCCTAACTATGGCTACACCTTC. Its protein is CASSPGTVPNYGYTF.

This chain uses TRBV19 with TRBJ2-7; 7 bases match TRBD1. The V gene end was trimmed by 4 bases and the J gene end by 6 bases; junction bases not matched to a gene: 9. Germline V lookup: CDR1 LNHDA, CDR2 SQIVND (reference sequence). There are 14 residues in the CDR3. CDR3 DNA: TGTGCCAGTAGTAGAGAGACAGGGTTGACCGAGCAGTACTTC. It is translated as CASSRETGLTEQYF.

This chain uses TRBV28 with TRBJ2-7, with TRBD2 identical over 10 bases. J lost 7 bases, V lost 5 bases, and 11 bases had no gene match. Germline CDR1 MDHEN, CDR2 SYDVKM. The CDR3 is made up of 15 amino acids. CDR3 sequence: CASSAELAGVREQYF. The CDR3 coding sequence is TGTGCCAGCAGTGCTGAGCTAGCGGGAGTGCGGGAGCAGTACTTC. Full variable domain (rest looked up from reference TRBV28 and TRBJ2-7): DVKVTQSSRYLVKRTGEKVFLECVQDMDHENMFWYRQDPGLGLRLIYFSYDVKMKEKGDIPEGYSVSREKKERFSLILESASTNQTSMYLCASSAELAGVREQYFGPGTRLTVT.

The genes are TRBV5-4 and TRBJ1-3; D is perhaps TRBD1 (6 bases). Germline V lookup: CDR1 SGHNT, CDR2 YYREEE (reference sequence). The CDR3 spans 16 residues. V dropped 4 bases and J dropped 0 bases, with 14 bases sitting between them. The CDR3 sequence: CASSNRKTGSGNTIYF. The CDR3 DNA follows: TGTGCCAGCAGCAACCGGAAGACAGGCTCTGGAAACACCATATATTTT.

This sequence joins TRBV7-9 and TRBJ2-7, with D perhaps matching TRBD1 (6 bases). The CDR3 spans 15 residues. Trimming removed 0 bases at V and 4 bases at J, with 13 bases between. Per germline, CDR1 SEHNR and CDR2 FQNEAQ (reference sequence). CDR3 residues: CASSLATTGIYEQYF. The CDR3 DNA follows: TGTGCCAGCAGCTTAGCTACCACAGGGATATACGAGCAGTACTTC.

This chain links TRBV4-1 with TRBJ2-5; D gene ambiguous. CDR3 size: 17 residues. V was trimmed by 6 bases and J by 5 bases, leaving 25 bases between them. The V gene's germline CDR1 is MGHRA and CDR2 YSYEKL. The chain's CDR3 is CASSPQPHPGLGETQYF. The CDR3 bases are TGCGCCAGCAGTCCTCAACCACACCCCGGGCTTGGGGAGACCCAGTACTTC.

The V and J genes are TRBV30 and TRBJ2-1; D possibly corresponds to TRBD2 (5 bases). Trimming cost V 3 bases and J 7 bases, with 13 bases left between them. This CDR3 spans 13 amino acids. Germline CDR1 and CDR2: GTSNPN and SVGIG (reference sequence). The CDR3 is CAWRGSQVNEQFF. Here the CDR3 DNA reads TGTGCCTGGAGGGGGAGTCAGGTGAATGAGCAGTTCTTC. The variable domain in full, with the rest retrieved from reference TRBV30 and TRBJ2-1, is SQTIHQWPATLVQPVGSPLSLECTVEGTSNPNLYWYRQAAGRGLQLLFYSVGIGQISSEVPQNLSASRPQDRQFILSSKKLLLSDSGFYLCAWRGSQVNEQFFGPGTRLTVL.

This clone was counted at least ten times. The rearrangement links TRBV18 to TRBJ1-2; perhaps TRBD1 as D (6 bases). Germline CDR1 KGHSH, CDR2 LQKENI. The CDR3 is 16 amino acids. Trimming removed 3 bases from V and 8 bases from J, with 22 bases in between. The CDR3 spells CASSPRREQGMGGYTF. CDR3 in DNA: TGTGCCAGCTCACCCCGAAGAGAACAGGGAATGGGCGGCTACACCTTC.

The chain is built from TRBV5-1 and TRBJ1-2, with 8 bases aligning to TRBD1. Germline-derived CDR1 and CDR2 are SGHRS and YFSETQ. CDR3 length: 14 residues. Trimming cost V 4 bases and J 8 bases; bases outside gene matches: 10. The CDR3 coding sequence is TGCGCCAGCAGCGCACAGGGGGATCCGACCGGCTACACCTTC. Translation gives CASSAQGDPTGYTF.

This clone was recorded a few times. CDR3 residues: CASGGQGGTDTQYF. The CDR3 nucleotides are TGTGCTAGTGGAGGACAGGGAGGCACAGATACGCAGTATTTT. This chain links TRBV12-5 with TRBJ2-3; TRBD1 aligns across 8 bases. V trimming: 6 bases; J trimming: 1 base; junction bases outside the gene matches: 3. Looked up from germline, CDR1 is LGHNT and CDR2 is FRNRAP. The CDR3 is 14 amino acids.

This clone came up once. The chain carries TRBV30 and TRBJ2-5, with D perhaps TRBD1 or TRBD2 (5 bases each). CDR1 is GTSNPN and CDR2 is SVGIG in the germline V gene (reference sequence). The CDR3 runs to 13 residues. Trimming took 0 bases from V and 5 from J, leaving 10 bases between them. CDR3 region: CAWSVGEGETQYF. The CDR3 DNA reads TGTGCCTGGAGTGTTGGTGAGGGGGAGACCCAGTACTTC.

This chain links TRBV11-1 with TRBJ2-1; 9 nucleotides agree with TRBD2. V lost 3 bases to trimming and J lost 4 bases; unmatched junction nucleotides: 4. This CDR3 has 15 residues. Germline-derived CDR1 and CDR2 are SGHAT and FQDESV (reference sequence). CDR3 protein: CASSLTSGLYNEQFF. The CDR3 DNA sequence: TGTGCCAGCAGCTTGACTAGCGGCCTTTACAATGAGCAGTTCTTC.

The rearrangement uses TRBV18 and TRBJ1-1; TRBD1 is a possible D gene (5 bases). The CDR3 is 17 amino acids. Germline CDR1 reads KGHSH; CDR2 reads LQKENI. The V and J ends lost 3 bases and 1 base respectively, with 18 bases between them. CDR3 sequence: CASSPALRLGANTEAFF. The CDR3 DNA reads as TGTGCCAGCTCACCCGCCCTTCGATTAGGGGCGAACACTGAAGCTTTCTTT.

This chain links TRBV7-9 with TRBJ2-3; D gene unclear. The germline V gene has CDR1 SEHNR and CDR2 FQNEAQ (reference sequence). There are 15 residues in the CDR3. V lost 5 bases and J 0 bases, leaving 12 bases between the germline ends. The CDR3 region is CASSPVGASTDTQYF. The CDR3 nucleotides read TGTGCCAGCAGCCCGGTCGGAGCTAGCACAGATACGCAGTATTTT.

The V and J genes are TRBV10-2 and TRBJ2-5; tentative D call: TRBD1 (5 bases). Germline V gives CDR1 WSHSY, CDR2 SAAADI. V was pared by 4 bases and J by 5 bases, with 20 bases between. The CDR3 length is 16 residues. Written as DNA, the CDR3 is TGCGCCAGCAGTGTTCGGCCCGACAGTGTTGGGGAGACCCAGTACTTC. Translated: CASSVRPDSVGETQYF.

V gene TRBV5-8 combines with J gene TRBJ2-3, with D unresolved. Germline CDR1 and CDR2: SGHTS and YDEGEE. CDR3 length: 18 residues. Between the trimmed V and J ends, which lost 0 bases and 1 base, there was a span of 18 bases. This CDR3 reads CASSLAGWEGRGTDTQYF. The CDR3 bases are TGTGCCAGCAGCTTGGCCGGGTGGGAAGGTCGGGGCACAGATACGCAGTATTTT.

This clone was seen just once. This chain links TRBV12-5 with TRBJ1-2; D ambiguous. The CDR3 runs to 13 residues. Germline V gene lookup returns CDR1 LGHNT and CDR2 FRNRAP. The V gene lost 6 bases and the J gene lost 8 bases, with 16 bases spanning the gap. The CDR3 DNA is TGTGCTAGTGGCCGGTCCGACTCGAGAGGCTACACCTTC. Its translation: CASGRSDSRGYTF.

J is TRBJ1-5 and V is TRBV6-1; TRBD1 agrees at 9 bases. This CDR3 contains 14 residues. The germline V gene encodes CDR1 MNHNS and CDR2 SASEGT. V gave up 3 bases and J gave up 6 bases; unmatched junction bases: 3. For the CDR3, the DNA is TGTGCCAGCAGTGACGGGACAGGGTTTCAGCCCCAGCATTTT. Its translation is CASSDGTGFQPQHF.

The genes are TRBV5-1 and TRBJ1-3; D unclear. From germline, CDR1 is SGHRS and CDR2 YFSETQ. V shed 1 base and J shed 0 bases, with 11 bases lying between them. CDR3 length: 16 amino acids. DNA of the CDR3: TGCGCCAGCAGCTTGCAACCGGGTGTCTCTGGAAACACCATATATTTT. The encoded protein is CASSLQPGVSGNTIYF.